This is a list of T cell receptor beta chains from one sample in a study of blood T cell repertoires in COVID-19. TCRdb keeps only in-frame clones here, not all; method: immunoSEQ multiplex PCR. Here the sample spans about 170,000 clones, about 86% being singletons. Sequencing was carried out using peripheral blood. Every receptor here comes from a woman in her 70s who had recovered from COVID-19. CDR3s include the opening cysteine and the closing phenylalanine or tryptophan. The D gene is left open where the match is weak. Where a row states a size, it is once, few, many or the class of an expanded clone; other rows omit it.

j_gene: TRBJ1-5; v_gene: TRBV28; len: 16; abundance: NA; d_gene: NA; CDR3aa: CASSFSEAYSNQPQHF; CDR3nt: TGTGCCAGCAGTTTTTCTGAGGCCTATAGCAATCAGCCCCAGCATTTT
j_gene: TRBJ2-3; v_gene: TRBV2; len: 16; abundance: NA; d_gene: TRBD2; CDR3aa: CASSGTSGRHTDTQYF; CDR3nt: TGTGCCAGCAGCGGGACTAGCGGGAGACACACAGATACGCAGTATTTT
j_gene: TRBJ1-4; v_gene: TRBV4-2; len: 15; abundance: NA; d_gene: NA; CDR3aa: CASSRLPGSNEKLFF; CDR3nt: TGTGCCAGCAGCCGTCTGCCAGGTTCTAATGAAAAACTGTTTTTT
j_gene: TRBJ2-7; v_gene: TRBV10-3; len: 14; abundance: once; d_gene: NA; CDR3aa: CAISEPLIPYEQYF; CDR3nt: TGTGCCATCAGTGAGCCCCTTATTCCCTACGAGCAGTACTTC
j_gene: TRBJ1-1; v_gene: TRBV6-4; len: 13; abundance: NA; d_gene: NA; CDR3aa: CASSREGGTEAFF; CDR3nt: TGTGCCAGCAGCCGAGAGGGAGGGACTGAAGCTTTCTTT
j_gene: TRBJ2-1; v_gene: TRBV24-1; len: 15; abundance: NA; d_gene: TRBD1; CDR3aa: CATSDLRDSYNEQFF; CDR3nt: TGTGCCACCAGTGACCTCCGGGACAGCTACAATGAGCAGTTCTTC
j_gene: TRBJ2-5; v_gene: TRBV11-3; len: 16; abundance: NA; d_gene: NA; CDR3aa: CASSPNWAGGQETQYF; CDR3nt: TGTGCCAGCAGCCCTAATTGGGCTGGGGGGCAAGAGACCCAGTACTTC
j_gene: TRBJ1-2; v_gene: TRBV6-6; len: 11; abundance: NA; d_gene: NA; CDR3aa: CATGGDYGYTF; CDR3nt: TGTGCCACCGGGGGGGACTATGGCTACACCTTC
j_gene: TRBJ1-6; v_gene: TRBV30; len: 14; abundance: NA; d_gene: NA; CDR3aa: CAWSGGTYNSPLHF; CDR3nt: TGTGCCTGGAGCGGGGGGACCTATAATTCACCCCTCCACTTT
j_gene: TRBJ1-2; v_gene: TRBV27; len: 12; abundance: once; d_gene: NA; CDR3aa: CASSRGGYGYTF; CDR3nt: TGTGCCAGCAGTCGGGGGGGCTATGGCTACACCTTC
j_gene: TRBJ2-7; v_gene: TRBV7-3; len: 15; abundance: NA; d_gene: TRBD2; CDR3aa: CAKRRALAKIYEQYF; CDR3nt: TGTGCCAAGCGAAGGGCACTAGCGAAGATTTACGAGCAGTACTTC
j_gene: TRBJ2-7; v_gene: TRBV30; len: 17; abundance: NA; d_gene: TRBD2; CDR3aa: CAWSITSGSSPAYEQYF; CDR3nt: TGTGCCTGGAGTATAACTAGCGGGAGCTCTCCAGCCTACGAGCAGTACTTC
j_gene: TRBJ2-7; v_gene: TRBV3-1/TRBV3-2; len: 14; abundance: NA; d_gene: TRBD1; CDR3aa: CASSHDRGSYEQYF; CDR3nt: TGTGCCAGCAGCCATGACAGGGGGTCCTACGAGCAGTACTTC